Presented here are 28 T cell receptor beta chains from one specimen sequenced in a study of OX40 agonist ivuxolimab in advanced cancers. Only in-frame clones appear in the TCRdb table, and some are missing; sequencing was by immunoSEQ multiplex PCR. The sample comprises 80,000 or so clones, 92% of which are singletons, and around 0.65% rests with the top ten. Source: CD4+ or CD8+ T cells sorted from blood, taken in a trial of the OX40 agonist ivuxolimab. These TCRs come from an adult with an advanced solid tumor such as melanoma, head and neck, liver or kidney cancer.

The chain has TRBV29-1 and TRBJ2-4; D unclear. Germline V CDR1 and CDR2: SQVTM, ANQGSEA. The germline V and J ends were trimmed by 5 bases and 0 bases, with 8 bases remaining between them. The CDR3 is 13 amino acids. CDR3 DNA sequence: TGCAGCGTTTTAGGCTCAGCCAAAAACATTCAGTACTTC. Residues: CSVLGSAKNIQYF.

The rearrangement links TRBV6-6 to TRBJ2-1, with TRBD2 as a possible D gene (6 bases). Per germline, CDR1 MNHNY and CDR2 SVGAGI (reference sequence). There are 14 residues in the CDR3. Deletions cut 7 bases from V and 5 bases from J, with 15 bases between. The CDR3 sequence: CASMNWGGDNEQFF. The CDR3 DNA follows: TGTGCCAGCATGAACTGGGGAGGAGACAATGAGCAGTTCTTC.

This chain connects TRBV9 to TRBJ2-3, with a possible D match to TRBD2 (5 bases). V was shortened by 3 bases and J by 8 bases, with 19 bases between the two germline ends. This CDR3 region has 15 residues. The germline gives CDR1 SGDLS, CDR2 YYNGEE. The CDR3 spells CASSGGGAQAGTQYF. CDR3 coding DNA: TGTGCCAGCAGCGGCGGAGGAGCCCAAGCAGGTACGCAGTATTTT.

This chain uses TRBV18 with TRBJ1-5; tentatively, D is TRBD1 (5 bases). The CDR3 runs 14 residues. Germline CDR1 and CDR2: KGHSH and LQKENI. Between the trimmed V and J ends, which lost 6 bases and 5 bases, there was a span of 14 bases. CDR3 bases: TGTGCCAGCTCCCCAACGGGGGTGGATCAGCCCCAGCATTTT. This translates into CASSPTGVDQPQHF.

This chain uses TRBV19 with TRBJ1-2; unclear D gene. The V gene lost 9 bases and the J gene lost 8 bases, with 13 bases spanning the gap. This CDR3 is built from 11 residues. The germline V gene has CDR1 LNHDA and CDR2 SQIVND (reference sequence). CDR3 nucleotides: TGTGCCAGCGAGGTTGGTAAGGGCTACACCTTC. It encodes CASEVGKGYTF.

This chain joins TRBV5-1 and TRBJ2-2, with no clear D. CDR1 and CDR2 from the germline V gene are SGHRS and YFSETQ. The CDR3 sequence is 14 residues long. V was pared by 2 bases and J by 4 bases, with 9 bases between. The CDR3 nucleotides read TGCGCCAGCAGCTTAACTCAAAGCACCGGGGAGCTGTTTTTT. Protein product: CASSLTQSTGELFF.

V gene TRBV6-5 combines with J gene TRBJ1-4; TRBD1 aligns across 9 bases. The CDR3 consists of 13 residues. J lost 8 bases, V lost 6 bases, and 4 bases had no gene match. Looked up from germline, CDR1 is MNHEY and CDR2 is SVGAGI. CDR3 DNA: TGTGCCAGCAGAAGGACAGGGGCCGAAAAACTGTTTTTT. Encoded protein: CASRRTGAEKLFF.

The rearrangement links TRBV14 to TRBJ2-1; TRBD2 agrees at 10 bases. Germline values: CDR1 SGHDN, CDR2 FVKESK. The CDR3 loop spans 16 amino acids. V was clipped by 5 bases and J by 6 bases; unmatched bases: 10. CDR3 sequence reads: CASSRSGLAASNEQFF. CDR3 nucleotide sequence: TGTGCCAGCAGCAGATCTGGACTAGCGGCCTCCAATGAGCAGTTCTTC.

Notes on this clone: Different DNA sequences within this sample yield the same CDR3. This chain links TRBV19 with TRBJ2-2, with a weak D call TRBD2 (5 bases). The CDR3 is 15 amino acids. Germline-derived CDR1 and CDR2 are LNHDA and SQIVND (reference sequence). The V end was cut by 1 base, the J end by 0 bases, with 6 bases between. The CDR3, as DNA: TGTGCCAGTAGTATAGCCGGGGCGAACACCGGGGAGCTGTTTTTT. This codes for CASSIAGANTGELFF.

The V gene is TRBV6-6, the J gene TRBJ1-3, with D possibly being TRBD1 (5 bases). The ends were cut back, 5 bases at V and 0 bases at J, with 14 bases in the middle. Germline loops: CDR1 MNHNY, CDR2 SVGAGI (reference sequence). The length of the CDR3 is 16 residues. The CDR3 DNA sequence: TGTGCCAGCAGTAGCCTGGGACGGAACTCTGGAAACACCATATATTTT. This sequence encodes CASSSLGRNSGNTIYF.

This chain connects TRBV14 to TRBJ2-3; TRBD1 is a possible D gene (6 bases). The V end lost 1 base, the J end lost 5 bases, and 10 bases lay between the germline ends. The CDR3 consists of 14 residues. In germline, CDR1 is SGHDN, CDR2 FVKESK. Here the CDR3 reads CASSQGQAGDTQYF. The CDR3 nucleotides are TGTGCCAGCAGCCAAGGACAGGCAGGAGATACGCAGTATTTT.

This chain connects TRBV29-1 to TRBJ1-2, with D possibly matching TRBD1 (6 bases). Germline V gene data show CDR1 as SQVTM and CDR2 as ANQGSEA. This CDR3 contains 12 residues. Trimming shortened V by 1 base and J by 7 bases, and 10 bases separated the two germline ends. CDR3 sequence reads: CSVEVGGAGYTF. In DNA, the CDR3 is TGCAGCGTTGAAGTTGGGGGGGCTGGCTACACCTTC.

The chain employs TRBV11-2 and TRBJ2-5; 7 bases align to TRBD2. V trimming: 4 bases; J trimming: 5 bases; junction bases outside the gene matches: 19. Germline loops: CDR1 SGHAT, CDR2 FQNNGV. This CDR3 is 18 amino acids long. The CDR3 DNA is TGTGCCAGCAGCTCCCAAATCGGGACGGGAGGTTTTTCGGAGACCCAGTACTTC. Its protein is CASSSQIGTGGFSETQYF.

The chain carries TRBV7-2 and TRBJ2-5; 7 bases are shared with TRBD2. This CDR3 has 17 amino acids. V shed 4 bases, J shed 1 base, and the junction held 12 bases outside the gene matches. Germline CDR1 is SGHTA and CDR2 is FQGNSA. CDR3: CASSSYKGLGPQETQYF. The CDR3 DNA follows: TGTGCCAGCAGCTCCTATAAAGGACTAGGACCCCAAGAGACCCAGTACTTC.

The rearrangement joins TRBV30 to TRBJ2-7; 10 bases fit TRBD1. V shed 5 bases, J shed 6 bases, and the junction held 7 bases outside the gene matches. This CDR3 has 13 amino acids. The germline CDR1 and CDR2 sequences are GTSNPN and SVGIG (reference sequence). CDR3 in DNA: TGTGCCTGGGCGTTCGGGACAGGGGTCGAGCAGTACTTC. Residues: CAWAFGTGVEQYF.

Turning to this clone: This CDR3 is also generated by other DNA sequences in the sample. The chain's CDR3 is CASSPGGDYEQYF. CDR3 nucleotide sequence: TGTGCCAGCTCCCCCGGGGGGGACTACGAGCAGTACTTC. The chain couples TRBV18 to TRBJ2-7, with 8 bases matching TRBD2. Germline V gives CDR1 KGHSH, CDR2 LQKENI. This CDR3 comprises 13 residues. The J segment lost 3 bases and the V segment lost 6 bases, leaving 4 bases of the junction unmatched.

V and J are TRBV29-1 and TRBJ1-2, with 8 bases fitting TRBD1. With V trimmed by 6 bases and J by 0 bases, 9 bases remained unmatched. The germline V gene has CDR1 SQVTM and CDR2 ANQGSEA. This CDR3 region has 15 residues. CDR3 DNA sequence: TGCAGCGTACGCACAGGGGGACTTACTAACTATGGCTACACCTTC. This encodes CSVRTGGLTNYGYTF.

J is TRBJ2-5 and V is TRBV30; TRBD1 is a possible D gene (6 bases). This CDR3 has 14 residues. Looked up from germline, CDR1 is GTSNPN and CDR2 is SVGIG (reference sequence). The V and J ends lost 1 base and 5 bases respectively, with 14 bases between them. The CDR3 protein is CAWSATTGYETQYF. For the CDR3, the DNA is TGTGCCTGGAGTGCCACCACAGGGTATGAGACCCAGTACTTC.

V and J are TRBV5-1 and TRBJ2-3; 9 bases are shared with TRBD2. Germline values: CDR1 SGHRS, CDR2 YFSETQ. The trim removed 0 bases at V and 5 bases at J, leaving 4 bases unmatched. CDR3 length: 15 residues. In DNA form, the CDR3 reads TGCGCCAGCAGCTTGGGTAGCGGGAGTGGAGATACGCAGTATTTT. Its translation is CASSLGSGSGDTQYF.

A remark on this clone: One end of the junction is discordant with germline, which a read error may explain. The chain is built from TRBV6-5 and TRBJ1-1; TRBD1 might be the D (5 bases). CDR3 length: 15 residues. Germline CDR1 reads MNHEY; CDR2 reads SVGAGI. CDR3 DNA: TGTGCCGGCAGTTACACGGCAGGGTTGAACACTGAAGCTTTCTTT. Translation: CAGSYTAGLNTEAFF.

The chain links TRBV9 to TRBJ2-7; 7 nucleotides align to TRBD2. The V segment lost 1 base and the J segment 4 bases; nucleotides outside the gene matches: 8. CDR1 and CDR2 from the germline V gene are SGDLS and YYNGEE. CDR3 length: 15 amino acids. CDR3 bases: TGTGCCAGCAGCGTACCAAGCGGGATAGAGTACGAGCAGTACTTC. This sequence encodes CASSVPSGIEYEQYF.

The chain carries TRBV7-3 and TRBJ2-1; 9 bases map to TRBD2. The CDR3 is 12 amino acids. Germline V CDR1 and CDR2: SGHTA, FQGTGA. Losses at the gene ends were 5 bases for V and 11 bases for J; bases not matched to a gene: 4. Here the CDR3 DNA reads TGTGCCAGCAGCAGAGGGACTAGCCAGCAGTTCTTC. As protein: CASSRGTSQQFF.

V and J are TRBV11-3 and TRBJ2-7; 16 nucleotides match TRBD2. Germline lookup yields CDR1 SGHNT and CDR2 YENEEA. J gave up 6 bases and V 4 bases, and 12 bases lay outside the gene matches. This CDR3 has 18 residues. The CDR3 DNA is TGTGCCAGCAGCTCAGGGCAGGGACTAGCGGGAGGGCGAAGCGAGCAGTACTTC. It is translated as CASSSGQGLAGGRSEQYF.

The chain uses TRBV6-1 and TRBJ1-4; perhaps TRBD1 as D (5 bases). Germline V lookup: CDR1 MNHNS, CDR2 SASEGT. Trimming removed 6 bases at V and 8 bases at J, with 13 bases between. The CDR3 runs 13 residues. DNA of the CDR3: TGTGCCAGCAGCCAGGGAACAGACGAAAAACTGTTTTTT. Translated: CASSQGTDEKLFF.

This clone appeared once. The rearrangement uses TRBV16 and TRBJ2-3; D is unclear. Germline V gives CDR1 KGHSY, CDR2 FQNENV. The CDR3 has 18 residues. V was clipped by 5 bases and J by 0 bases, with 21 bases between them. The CDR3 spells CASSYRTGLGRSTDTQYF. The CDR3 bases are TGTGCCAGCAGCTACCGCACTGGCCTAGGAAGGAGCACAGATACGCAGTATTTT.

The rearrangement links TRBV30 to TRBJ1-4, with 9 positions matching TRBD1. CDR1 and CDR2 (germline): GTSNPN, SVGIG (reference sequence). The CDR3 consists of 15 residues. Trimming cost V 6 bases and J 8 bases; bases outside gene matches: 13. CDR3: CACLSPTGGVEKLFF. Here the CDR3 DNA reads TGTGCCTGTCTTTCCCCAACAGGGGGCGTCGAAAAACTGTTTTTT.

The chain carries TRBV18 and TRBJ1-3, with D maybe TRBD1 (6 bases). CDR1 is KGHSH, CDR2 LQKENI, per germline. The CDR3 covers 14 residues. Trimming shortened V by 5 bases and J by 3 bases, and 11 bases separated the two germline ends. CDR3 coding DNA: TGTGCCAGCTCATCCACGGACAGTGGAAACACCATATATTTT. This gives the protein CASSSTDSGNTIYF.

V and J are TRBV6-5 and TRBJ1-4; a possible D gene is TRBD1 (5 bases). Germline V CDR1 and CDR2: MNHEY, SVGAGI. V shed 5 bases and J shed 0 bases, with 10 bases lying between them. The CDR3 totals 15 residues. The CDR3 reads CASSNTGSTNEKLFF. The CDR3 region has the DNA TGTGCCAGCAGTAATACAGGATCAACTAATGAAAAACTGTTTTTT.